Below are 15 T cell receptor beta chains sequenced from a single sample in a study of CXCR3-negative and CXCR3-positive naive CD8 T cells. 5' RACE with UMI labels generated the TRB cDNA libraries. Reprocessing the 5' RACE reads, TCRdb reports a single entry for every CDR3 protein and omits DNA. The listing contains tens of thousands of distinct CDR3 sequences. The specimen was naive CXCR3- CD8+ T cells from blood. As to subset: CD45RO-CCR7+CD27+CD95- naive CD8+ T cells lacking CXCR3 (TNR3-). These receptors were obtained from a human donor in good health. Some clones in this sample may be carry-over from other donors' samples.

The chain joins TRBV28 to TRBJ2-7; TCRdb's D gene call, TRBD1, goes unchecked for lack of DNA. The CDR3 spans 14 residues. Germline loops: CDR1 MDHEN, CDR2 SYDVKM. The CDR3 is CASSLTGITHEQYF.

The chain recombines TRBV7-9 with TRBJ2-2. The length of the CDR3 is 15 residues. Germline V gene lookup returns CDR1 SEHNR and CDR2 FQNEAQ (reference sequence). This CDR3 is CASSLVLGNTGELFF.

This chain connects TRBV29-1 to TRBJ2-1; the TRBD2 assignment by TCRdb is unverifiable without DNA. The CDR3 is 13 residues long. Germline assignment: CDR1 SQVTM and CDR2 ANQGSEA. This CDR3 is CSVVLASIYEQFF.

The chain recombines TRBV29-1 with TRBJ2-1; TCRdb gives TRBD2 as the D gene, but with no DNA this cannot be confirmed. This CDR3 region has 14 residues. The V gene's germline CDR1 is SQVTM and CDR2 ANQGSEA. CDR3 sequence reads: CSVGGVAGGYEQFF.

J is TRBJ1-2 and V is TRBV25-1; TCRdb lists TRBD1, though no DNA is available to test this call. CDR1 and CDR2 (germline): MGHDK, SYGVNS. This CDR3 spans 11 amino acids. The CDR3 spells CASSESGGYTF.

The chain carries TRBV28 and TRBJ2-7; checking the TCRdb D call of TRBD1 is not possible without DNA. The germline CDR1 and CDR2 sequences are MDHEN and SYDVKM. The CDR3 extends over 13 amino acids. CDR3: CASSPRTLYEQYF.

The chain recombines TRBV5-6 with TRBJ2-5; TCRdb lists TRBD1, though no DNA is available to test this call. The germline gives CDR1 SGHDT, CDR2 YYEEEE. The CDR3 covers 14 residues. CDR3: CASSLGDSQETQHF.

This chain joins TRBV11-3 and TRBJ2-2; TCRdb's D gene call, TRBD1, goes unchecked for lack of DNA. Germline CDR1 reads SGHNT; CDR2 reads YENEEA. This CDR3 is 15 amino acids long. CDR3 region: CASSLTQDRPGELFF.

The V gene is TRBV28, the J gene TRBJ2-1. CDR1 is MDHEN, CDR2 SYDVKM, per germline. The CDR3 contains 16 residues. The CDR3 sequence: CASSPPEETPYNEQFF.

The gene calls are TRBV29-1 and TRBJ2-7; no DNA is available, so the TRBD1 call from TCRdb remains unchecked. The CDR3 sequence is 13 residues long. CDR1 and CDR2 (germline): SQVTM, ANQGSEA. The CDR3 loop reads CSVLHRESYEQYF.

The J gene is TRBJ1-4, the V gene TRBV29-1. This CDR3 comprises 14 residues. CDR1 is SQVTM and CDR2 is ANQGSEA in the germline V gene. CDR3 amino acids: CSVGPVATNEKLFF.

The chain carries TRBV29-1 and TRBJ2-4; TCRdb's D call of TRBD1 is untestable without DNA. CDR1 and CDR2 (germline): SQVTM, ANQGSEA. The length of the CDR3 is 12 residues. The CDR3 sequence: CSVEGQGGSAYF. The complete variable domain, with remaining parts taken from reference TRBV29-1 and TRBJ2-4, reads SAVISQKPSRDICQRGTSLTIQCQVDSQVTMMFWYRQQPGQSLTLIATANQGSEATYESGFVIDKFPISRPNLTFSTLTVSNMSPEDSSIYLCSVEGQGGSAYFGAGTRLSVL.

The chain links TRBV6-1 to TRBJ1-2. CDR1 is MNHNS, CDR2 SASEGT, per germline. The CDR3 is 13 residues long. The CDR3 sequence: CASSEEGNYGYTF.

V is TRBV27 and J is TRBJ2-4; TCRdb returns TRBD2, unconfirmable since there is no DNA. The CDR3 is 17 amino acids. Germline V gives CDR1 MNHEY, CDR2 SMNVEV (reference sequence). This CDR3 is CASSLGRADLAKNIQYF.

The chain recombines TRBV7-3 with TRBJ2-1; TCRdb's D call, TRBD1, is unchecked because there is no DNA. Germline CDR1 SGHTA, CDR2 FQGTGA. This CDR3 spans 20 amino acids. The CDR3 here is CASSLLGTGVTTSSYNEQFF.